The 25 T cell receptor beta chains below were found in one sample sequenced in a study of cytomegalovirus exposure and HLA in healthy donors. PCR primers comprised 60 Vbeta and 13 Jbeta primers. TCRdb's copy holds only in-frame clones and misses some; the assay was immunoSEQ multiplex PCR. Here the sample spans approximately 100,000 clones, 74% being singletons. The material sequenced was PBMCs. The source is a human donor in good health.

The CDR3 region has the DNA TGTGCCACCCGGGGAGGCGGTAAGAGCGAGCAGTACTTC. Translating gives CATRGGGKSEQYF. The rearrangement links TRBV28 to TRBJ2-7, with D perhaps TRBD2 (6 bases). The CDR3 extends over 13 amino acids. Germline CDR1 and CDR2: MDHEN and SYDVKM. V gave up 10 bases and J gave up 6 bases, with 19 bases separating them.

This chain joins TRBV4-2 and TRBJ2-1; 8 bases are a match to TRBD2. The germline V gene encodes CDR1 LGHNA and CDR2 YNFKEQ. V lost 1 base, J lost 16 bases, and 6 bases stayed unmatched. This CDR3 contains 12 residues. The CDR3 loop is CASSQGVAGPFF. As DNA, the CDR3 is TGTGCCAGCAGCCAAGGGGTAGCGGGGCCTTTCTTC.

This clone was seen more than once but under ten times. The CDR3: CASHPQGPTPVEKLFF. As DNA, the CDR3 is TGTGCCTCCCACCCCCAGGGGCCGACCCCCGTGGAAAAACTGTTTTTT. The rearrangement joins TRBV6-8 to TRBJ1-4; a weak D match, TRBD1 (6 bases). Germline CDR1 reads MNHGY; CDR2 reads SAAAGT. CDR3 length equals 16 residues. The V and J ends lost 11 bases and 8 bases respectively, with 27 bases between them.

This chain joins TRBV5-5 and TRBJ1-4; D might be TRBD1 (5 bases). V was cut by 2 bases and J by 5 bases, with 16 bases left in between. Germline values: CDR1 SGHKS, CDR2 YYEKEE (reference sequence). The CDR3 has 16 residues. For the CDR3, the DNA is TGTGCCAGCAGCTTTTTTCAGGGACTCCTAAATGAAAAACTGTTTTTT. It is translated as CASSFFQGLLNEKLFF.

The chain couples TRBV5-1 to TRBJ2-7, with TRBD1 matching 10 bases. The CDR3 is 16 amino acids. Germline lookup yields CDR1 SGHRS and CDR2 YFSETQ. Trimming removed 2 bases from V and 4 bases from J; junction bases left unmatched: 9. The CDR3 loop reads CASSFQPGTGAYEQYF. The CDR3 DNA is TGCGCCAGCAGCTTTCAACCCGGGACAGGGGCTTACGAGCAGTACTTC.

V and J are TRBV5-5 and TRBJ1-1; D is ambiguous. Between the trimmed V and J ends, which lost 4 bases and 6 bases, there was a span of 7 bases. Germline-derived CDR1 and CDR2 are SGHKS and YYEKEE (reference sequence). The CDR3 has 11 residues. As DNA, the CDR3 is TGTGCCAGCAGCCTGACATCTGAAGCTTTCTTT. It codes for CASSLTSEAFF.

This clone was picked up one time. This chain uses TRBV7-2 with TRBJ1-6; D perhaps matches TRBD1 (5 bases). Trimming cost V 1 base and J 10 bases, with 14 bases left between them. The germline V gene has CDR1 SGHTA and CDR2 FQGNSA. The CDR3 covers 15 residues. The CDR3 DNA is TGTGCCAGCAGCTTAGGTCAGGGTACCCTGTCACCCCTCCACTTT. It yields the protein CASSLGQGTLSPLHF.

V is TRBV4-3 and J is TRBJ2-3; no reliable D call. V was shortened by 4 bases and J by 5 bases, with 13 bases between the two germline ends. Germline V gene lookup returns CDR1 LGHNA and CDR2 YSLEER. This CDR3 region has 14 residues. CDR3 DNA: TGCGCCAGCAGCCCCCGAGCAAGAGGAGATACGCAGTATTTT. As protein: CASSPRARGDTQYF.

The chain combines TRBV29-1 with TRBJ1-1; D might be TRBD1 (5 bases). Germline V gene data show CDR1 as SQVTM and CDR2 as ANQGSEA. The CDR3 covers 13 residues. Trimming shortened V by 4 bases and J by 1 base, and 10 bases separated the two germline ends. CDR3 loop: CSVAGQPNTEAFF. In nucleotides, the CDR3 is TGCAGCGTTGCCGGACAACCGAACACTGAAGCTTTCTTT. Full variable domain (missing parts from reference TRBV29-1 and TRBJ1-1): SAVISQKPSRDICQRGTSLTIQCQVDSQVTMMFWYRQQPGQSLTLIATANQGSEATYESGFVIDKFPISRPNLTFSTLTVSNMSPEDSSIYLCSVAGQPNTEAFFGQGTRLTVV.

The gene calls are TRBV5-4 and TRBJ2-2; a possible D gene is TRBD2 (5 bases). The CDR3 loop spans 16 amino acids. Per germline, CDR1 SGHNT and CDR2 YYREEE (reference sequence). V was trimmed by 4 bases and J by 0 bases, leaving 13 bases between them. The CDR3 sequence: CASSPITGTNTGELFF. DNA of the CDR3: TGTGCCAGCAGCCCCATCACCGGGACGAACACCGGGGAGCTGTTTTTT.

This clone occurred a few times. The rearrangement links TRBV6-1 to TRBJ2-7; D uncertain. The CDR3 has 12 residues. The germline V and J ends were trimmed by 4 bases and 3 bases, with 7 bases remaining between them. Germline V gene lookup returns CDR1 MNHNS and CDR2 SASEGT. The CDR3 DNA reads TGTGCCAGCAGTGTCTTGTACTACGAGCAGTACTTC. It encodes CASSVLYYEQYF.

The chain uses TRBV11-2 and TRBJ2-5, with 7 bases identical to TRBD1. The length of the CDR3 is 14 residues. In germline, CDR1 is SGHAT, CDR2 FQNNGV. V lost 0 bases to trimming and J lost 5 bases; unmatched junction nucleotides: 3. The CDR3: CASSLEQGSETQYF. In DNA form, the CDR3 reads TGTGCCAGCAGCTTAGAACAGGGGTCGGAGACCCAGTACTTC.

J is TRBJ1-1 and V is TRBV5-6, with D uncertain. Germline V lookup: CDR1 SGHDT, CDR2 YYEEEE. V was shortened by 0 bases and J by 10 bases, with 19 bases between the two germline ends. The CDR3 length is 15 residues. The CDR3 reads CASSLGSSQATSAFF. The CDR3 DNA reads TGTGCCAGCAGCTTGGGGTCCAGTCAAGCGACGTCAGCTTTCTTT.

This sequence joins TRBV10-1 and TRBJ1-1; TRBD1 aligns across 7 bases. V shed 6 bases, J shed 0 bases, and the junction held 10 bases outside the gene matches. From germline, CDR1 is WNHNN and CDR2 SYGVQD (reference sequence). The CDR3 runs 16 residues. The CDR3 loop is CASSLDRVGMNTEAFF. The DNA of the CDR3 is TGCGCCAGCAGCCTAGACAGGGTTGGTATGAACACTGAAGCTTTCTTT.

A remark on this clone: At one of its ends the junction is not consistent with the germline gene, which may arise from a read error. The chain joins TRBV6-1 to TRBJ1-2; D possibly corresponds to TRBD1 (6 bases). CDR3 length: 15 residues. Germline V gene sequence: CDR1 MNHNS, CDR2 SASEGT. CDR3 region: CASSESPTGLGARSF. The DNA for the CDR3 is TGTGCCAGCAGTGAATCCCCGACAGGACTTGGAGCTAGGAGCTTC.

The chain joins TRBV10-3 to TRBJ2-7, with a tentative D call TRBD2 (5 bases). Germline V CDR1 and CDR2: ENHRY, SYGVKD. The CDR3 runs 12 residues. V was pared by 2 bases and J by 7 bases, with 9 bases between. The CDR3 reads CAISEEGWEQYF. The CDR3 DNA follows: TGTGCCATCAGTGAGGAGGGCTGGGAGCAGTACTTC.

The rearrangement joins TRBV7-2 to TRBJ2-2; 8 nucleotides line up with TRBD1. Germline V lookup: CDR1 SGHTA, CDR2 FQGNSA. The trim removed 4 bases at V and 4 bases at J, leaving 5 bases unmatched. This CDR3 spans 15 amino acids. The CDR3 nucleotides are TGTGCCAGCAGCTCTCGGACAGGGACCACCGGGGAGCTGTTTTTT. It encodes CASSSRTGTTGELFF.

This clone was seen a few times. The chain joins TRBV6-1 to TRBJ2-4; 8 nucleotides agree with TRBD1. Germline V gene data show CDR1 as MNHNS and CDR2 as SASEGT. The CDR3 extends over 13 amino acids. J gave up 8 bases and V 7 bases, and 7 bases lay outside the gene matches. CDR3 nucleotides: TGTGCCAGCACCTCAGGGGGCTGGGACATTCAGTACTTC. This sequence encodes CASTSGGWDIQYF.

This clone was observed once. The V call is TRBV30, the J call TRBJ2-2, with a weak D call TRBD2 (6 bases). The CDR3 is 14 amino acids. CDR1 and CDR2 from the germline V gene are GTSNPN and SVGIG (reference sequence). V was clipped by 5 bases and J by 1 base, with 11 bases between them. This CDR3 reads CAWDPGRNTGELFF. Here the CDR3 DNA reads TGTGCCTGGGATCCCGGGAGGAACACCGGGGAGCTGTTTTTT.

V gene TRBV2 combines with J gene TRBJ1-5, with D perhaps matching TRBD1 (5 bases). The CDR3 has 12 amino acids. Trimming cost V 4 bases and J 6 bases, with 7 bases left between them. The germline V gene has CDR1 SNHLY and CDR2 FYNNEI. In DNA, the CDR3 is TGTGCCAGCAGTGCGGGGGGTCAGCCCCAGCATTTT. It specifies CASSAGGQPQHF.

The genes are TRBV28 and TRBJ2-3, with D tentatively TRBD1 (6 bases). V lost 1 base and J 2 bases, leaving 13 bases between the germline ends. The CDR3 length is 16 residues. Per the germline V gene, CDR1 is MDHEN and CDR2 is SYDVKM. The CDR3 sequence is CASSLFFRGSTDTQYF. In nucleotides, the CDR3 is TGTGCCAGCAGTTTATTTTTTAGGGGGTCCACAGATACGCAGTATTTT.

V usage is TRBV6-5 and J usage is TRBJ1-1; the match to TRBD1 covers 11 bases. In germline, CDR1 is MNHEY, CDR2 SVGAGI. With V trimmed by 6 bases and J by 10 bases, 10 bases remained unmatched. This CDR3 spans 14 amino acids. The CDR3 region has the DNA TGTGCCAGCAGCAACGGACAGGGGGCTTCAGGAGCTTTCTTT. Its translation is CASSNGQGASGAFF.

This clone occurred a few times. The rearrangement joins TRBV4-3 to TRBJ1-2; D remains ambiguous. CDR1 and CDR2 from the germline V gene are LGHNA and YSLEER. There are 13 residues in the CDR3. V was cut by 0 bases and J by 4 bases, with 6 bases left in between. Here the CDR3 reads CASSQDNSYGYTF. Written as DNA, the CDR3 is TGCGCCAGCAGCCAAGATAACAGCTATGGCTACACCTTC.

The genes are TRBV15 and TRBJ2-3; TRBD1 is a possible D gene (5 bases). The V gene's germline CDR1 is LNHNV and CDR2 YYDKDF (reference sequence). V was clipped by 1 base and J by 4 bases, with 9 bases between them. This CDR3 comprises 14 residues. The DNA for the CDR3 is TGTGCCACCAGCAGAGTGAAGGGGTCAGATACGCAGTATTTT. Encoded protein: CATSRVKGSDTQYF.

CDR3 sequence (DNA): TGTGCCAGCAGCGCCCAGGGTAACACTGAAGCTTTCTTT. This codes for CASSAQGNTEAFF. J is TRBJ1-1 and V is TRBV9; tentative D call: TRBD1 (5 bases). CDR1 is SGDLS and CDR2 is YYNGEE in the germline V gene. Trimming shortened V by 3 bases and J by 2 bases, and 8 bases separated the two germline ends. The length of the CDR3 is 13 residues.